Below, 21 T cell receptor beta chains from the same sample are listed, as sequenced in a study of blood T cell repertoires in COVID-19. The method was immunoSEQ multiplex PCR; TCRdb's version includes in-frame clones alone and lacks a portion of them. The sample holds 180,000 or so clones, approximately 85% seen once. The sequenced sample was peripheral blood. The source is a woman in her fifties or sixties with acute or convalescent COVID-19.

This clone came up many times. The CDR3 DNA is TGTGCCAGCTGCCGGGAAGTAGGTGAAAAACTGTTTTTT. Its translation: CASCREVGEKLFF. The chain has TRBV18 and TRBJ1-4; D unclear. Germline loops: CDR1 KGHSH, CDR2 LQKENI. CDR3 length: 13 residues. V shed 7 bases and J shed 7 bases, with 13 bases lying between them. Complete variable domain (other parts from reference TRBV18 and TRBJ1-4): NAGVMQNPRHLVRRRGQEARLRCSPMKGHSHVYWYRQLPEEGLKFMVYLQKENIIDESGMPKERFSAEFPKEGPSILRIQQVVRGDSAAYFCASCREVGEKLFFGSGTQLSVL.

This clone appeared a few times. The chain joins TRBV9 to TRBJ1-2; tentatively, D is TRBD1 (6 bases). V shed 0 bases and J shed 7 bases, with 10 bases lying between them. The CDR3 contains 13 residues. Germline V gene lookup returns CDR1 SGDLS and CDR2 YYNGEE. For the CDR3, the DNA is TGTGCCAGCAGCGTAGGGCAGGGGCGTGGCTACACCTTC. Protein: CASSVGQGRGYTF.

The chain uses TRBV19 and TRBJ1-5; tentative D call: TRBD1 (6 bases). Germline CDR1 LNHDA, CDR2 SQIVND (reference sequence). V dropped 5 bases and J dropped 3 bases, with 14 bases sitting between them. The CDR3 is 15 residues long. CDR3 protein: CASSLYGTPNQPQHF. CDR3 in DNA: TGTGCCAGTAGTCTCTATGGGACACCCAATCAGCCCCAGCATTTT.

The chain carries TRBV18 and TRBJ1-2; D gene unclear. This CDR3 has 16 residues. Germline CDR1 is KGHSH and CDR2 is LQKENI. Trimming removed 3 bases from V and 8 bases from J, with 22 bases in between. The CDR3 DNA reads TGTGCCAGCTCACCGAGGGAAGGCCAACGGAGAGGCGGCTACACCTTC. Translated: CASSPREGQRRGGYTF. Full variable domain (outside the CDR3, taken from reference TRBV18 and TRBJ1-2): NAGVMQNPRHLVRRRGQEARLRCSPMKGHSHVYWYRQLPEEGLKFMVYLQKENIIDESGMPKERFSAEFPKEGPSILRIQQVVRGDSAAYFCASSPREGQRRGGYTFGSGTRLTVV.

This chain connects TRBV19 to TRBJ1-1, with TRBD1 matching over 7 bases. V shed 6 bases, J shed 5 bases, and the junction held 12 bases outside the gene matches. The CDR3 totals 15 residues. Per the germline V gene, CDR1 is LNHDA and CDR2 is SQIVND (reference sequence). DNA of the CDR3: TGTGCCAGTAGCCCCTCGGGACAGTTGGGAACTGAAGCTTTCTTT. This translates into CASSPSGQLGTEAFF.

V and J are TRBV28 and TRBJ2-3; D is unresolved. CDR1 MDHEN and CDR2 SYDVKM come from the germline V gene. The CDR3 length is 13 residues. Trimming removed 3 bases at V and 7 bases at J, with 11 bases between. The CDR3 bases are TGTGCCAGCAGTTTGGGCCAGCCCTATACGCAGTATTTT. This codes for CASSLGQPYTQYF.

The chain uses TRBV5-1 and TRBJ2-7, with TRBD2 identical over 9 bases. This CDR3 region has 14 residues. Germline V lookup: CDR1 SGHRS, CDR2 YFSETQ. Trimming took 4 bases from V and 7 from J; bases not matched to a gene: 9. The CDR3 is CASSPYSGGGEQYF. As DNA, the CDR3 is TGCGCCAGCAGCCCATATAGCGGGGGTGGAGAGCAGTACTTC.

The chain joins TRBV20-1 to TRBJ1-5, with 7 nucleotides matching TRBD1. Losses at the gene ends were 3 bases for V and 5 bases for J; bases not matched to a gene: 4. The CDR3 is made up of 13 amino acids. Germline V lookup: CDR1 DFQATT, CDR2 SNEGSKA (reference sequence). CDR3 coding DNA: TGCAGTGCTAGTTTCACAGGGGATCAGCCCCAGCATTTT. Residues: CSASFTGDQPQHF.

This clone was seen once. This chain connects TRBV3-1 (or the pseudogene TRBV3-2) to TRBJ2-1, with a tentative D call TRBD2 (6 bases). The CDR3 loop spans 16 amino acids. With 1 base removed from V and 6 bases from J, the gap between germline ends came to 16 bases. Germline CDR1 and CDR2: LGHDT and YNNKEL (reference sequence). The CDR3 region is CASSQALALQVNEQFF. For the CDR3, the DNA is TGTGCCAGCAGCCAAGCGCTAGCGCTTCAAGTCAATGAGCAGTTCTTC.

This clone came up once. This chain joins TRBV2 and TRBJ2-1; 9 positions agree with TRBD1. The J segment lost 9 bases and the V segment lost 8 bases, leaving 8 bases of the junction unmatched. Germline CDR1 and CDR2: SNHLY and FYNNEI. The CDR3 sequence is 13 residues long. The CDR3 coding sequence is TGTGCCAGCGGACAGGGGCTTGTTGTTGAGCAGTTCTTC. This translates into CASGQGLVVEQFF.

The chain has TRBV19 and TRBJ2-5; D is undetermined. The CDR3 consists of 15 residues. The V end lost 2 bases, the J end lost 2 bases, and 12 bases lay between the germline ends. Germline assignment: CDR1 LNHDA and CDR2 SQIVND (reference sequence). The CDR3 loop reads CASSITVRRQETQYF. CDR3 DNA sequence: TGTGCCAGTAGTATAACGGTCAGGCGTCAAGAGACCCAGTACTTC.

The V gene is TRBV28, the J gene TRBJ2-1; TRBD1 matches 9 bases. Germline lookup yields CDR1 MDHEN and CDR2 SYDVKM. The CDR3 has 17 amino acids. V shed 6 bases and J 4 bases; nucleotides not matched to a gene: 13. The CDR3 region is CASRPPAGTGRYNEQFF. The CDR3 DNA follows: TGTGCCAGCAGACCCCCGGCCGGGACAGGGAGATACAATGAGCAGTTCTTC.

The chain recombines TRBV28 with TRBJ2-2, with 10 bases aligning to TRBD2. The junction had 1 base not matched to a gene; V was cut back by 4 bases and J by 5 bases. The CDR3 spans 14 residues. The germline CDR1 and CDR2 sequences are MDHEN and SYDVKM. CDR3: CASSSSGSTGELFF. The CDR3 coding sequence is TGTGCCAGCAGTTCTAGCGGGAGTACCGGGGAGCTGTTTTTT.

The chain carries TRBV6-5 and TRBJ1-5, with D maybe TRBD1 (6 bases). V was pared by 6 bases and J by 4 bases, with 16 bases between. Germline CDR1 is MNHEY and CDR2 is SVGAGI. The CDR3 is 15 amino acids. CDR3 loop: CASRDPTGLNQPQHF. CDR3 in DNA: TGTGCCAGCAGAGATCCTACAGGGTTGAATCAGCCCCAGCATTTT.

The CDR3 loop reads CASTSLGTLGNQPQHF. The CDR3 nucleotides read TGTGCCAGTACCTCTCTCGGGACACTCGGGAATCAGCCCCAGCATTTT. The chain recombines TRBV19 with TRBJ1-5; a possible D gene is TRBD1 (6 bases). This CDR3 spans 16 amino acids. Trimming took off 7 bases at V and 4 bases at J, with 20 bases between the two ends. Germline values: CDR1 LNHDA, CDR2 SQIVND (reference sequence).

This clone was detected once. The gene calls are TRBV6-5 and TRBJ1-2; tentatively, D is TRBD1 (5 bases). The V end lost 6 bases, the J end lost 5 bases, and 10 bases lay between the germline ends. The germline V gene encodes CDR1 MNHEY and CDR2 SVGAGI. The CDR3 length is 12 residues. In DNA form, the CDR3 reads TGTGCCAGCAGAGACAGCTTTTATGGCTACACCTTC. It yields the protein CASRDSFYGYTF.

This chain connects TRBV7-8 to TRBJ2-1; TRBD1 matches 8 bases. The J segment lost 5 bases and the V segment lost 7 bases, leaving 7 bases of the junction unmatched. The germline V gene has CDR1 SGHVS and CDR2 FQNEAQ. The CDR3 has 14 residues. CDR3 region: CASNSGQGHNEQFF. CDR3 coding DNA: TGTGCCAGCAACTCCGGACAGGGCCACAATGAGCAGTTCTTC.

The rearrangement uses TRBV2 and TRBJ2-1, with a weak D call TRBD1 (5 bases). V lost 5 bases to trimming and J lost 7 bases, with 12 bases between them. Looked up from germline, CDR1 is SNHLY and CDR2 is FYNNEI. The CDR3 extends over 13 amino acids. In nucleotides, the CDR3 is TGTGCCAGCAGTAGGGGCAGGTTGAATGAGCAGTTCTTC. Translating it yields CASSRGRLNEQFF.

The chain recombines TRBV5-4 with TRBJ2-2; D unclear. Trimming took off 2 bases at V and 7 bases at J, with 6 bases between the two ends. The CDR3 spans 12 residues. Germline V gene lookup returns CDR1 SGHNT and CDR2 YYREEE (reference sequence). The DNA of the CDR3 is TGTGCCAGCAGCTTTAATATCGGGGAGCTGTTTTTT. It is translated as CASSFNIGELFF.

This rearrangement joins TRBV6-2 or TRBV6-3 to TRBJ1-5, with D uncertain. Deletions cut 4 bases from V and 7 bases from J, with 14 bases between. The CDR3 length is 14 residues. The germline CDR1 and CDR2 sequences are MNHEY and SVGEGT. The DNA for the CDR3 is TGTGCCAGCAGTTTTTTTGGCGAGGAGCAGCCCCAGCATTTT. This codes for CASSFFGEEQPQHF.

This CDR3 is CASSRLQGQATGYTF. In DNA form, the CDR3 reads TGTGCCAGCAGCCGCCTTCAGGGACAGGCGACTGGCTACACCTTC. The V call is TRBV7-2, the J call TRBJ1-2, with 8 bases that match TRBD1. Germline CDR1 is SGHTA and CDR2 is FQGNSA. The CDR3 length is 15 residues. The V gene end was trimmed by 5 bases and the J gene end by 7 bases; junction bases not matched to a gene: 12.